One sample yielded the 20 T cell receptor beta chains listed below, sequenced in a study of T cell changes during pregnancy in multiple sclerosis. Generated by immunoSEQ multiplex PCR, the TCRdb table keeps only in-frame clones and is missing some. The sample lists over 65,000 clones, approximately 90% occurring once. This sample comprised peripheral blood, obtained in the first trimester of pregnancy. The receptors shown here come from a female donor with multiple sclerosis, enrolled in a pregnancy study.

CDR3 bases: TGTGCCAGCAGCTCACGGCCGACAGGCGATCAGCCCCAGCATTTT. It encodes CASSSRPTGDQPQHF. The gene calls are TRBV7-2 and TRBJ1-5; possible D gene TRBD1, 6 bases. V lost 4 bases and J 5 bases, leaving 15 bases between the germline ends. In germline, CDR1 is SGHTA, CDR2 FQGNSA. There are 15 residues in the CDR3.

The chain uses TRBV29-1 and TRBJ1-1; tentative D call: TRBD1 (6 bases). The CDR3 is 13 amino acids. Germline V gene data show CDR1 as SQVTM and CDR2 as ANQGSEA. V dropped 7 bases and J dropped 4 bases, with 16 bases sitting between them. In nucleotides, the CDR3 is TGCAGCGCCCTCAGGGGTCTTGGCACTGAAGCTTTCTTT. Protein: CSALRGLGTEAFF.

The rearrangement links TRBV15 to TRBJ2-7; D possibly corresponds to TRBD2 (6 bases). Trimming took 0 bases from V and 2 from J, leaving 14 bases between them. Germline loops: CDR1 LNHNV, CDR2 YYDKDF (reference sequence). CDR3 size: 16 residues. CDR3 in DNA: TGTGCCACCAGCAGAGATAAAGCGCGGGGCACCTACGAGCAGTACTTC. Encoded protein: CATSRDKARGTYEQYF.

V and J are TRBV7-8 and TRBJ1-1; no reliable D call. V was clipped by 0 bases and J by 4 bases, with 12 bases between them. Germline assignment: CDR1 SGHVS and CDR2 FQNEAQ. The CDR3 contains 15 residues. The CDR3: CASSLAVGVGTEAFF. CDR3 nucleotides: TGTGCCAGCAGCTTAGCGGTCGGGGTTGGCACTGAAGCTTTCTTT.

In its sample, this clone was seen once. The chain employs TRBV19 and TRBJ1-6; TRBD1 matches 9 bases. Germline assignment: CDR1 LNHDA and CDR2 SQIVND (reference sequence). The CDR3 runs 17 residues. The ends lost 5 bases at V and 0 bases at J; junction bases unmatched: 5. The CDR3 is CASSLGQGSSYNSPLHF. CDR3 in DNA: TGTGCCAGTAGTCTCGGACAGGGGAGCTCCTATAATTCACCCCTCCACTTT.

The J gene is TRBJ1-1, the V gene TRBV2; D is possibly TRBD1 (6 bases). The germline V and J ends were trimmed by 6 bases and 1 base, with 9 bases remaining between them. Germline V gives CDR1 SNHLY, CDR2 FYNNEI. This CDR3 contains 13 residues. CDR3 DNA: TGTGCCAGCAGGGACAGAAAGAACACTGAAGCTTTCTTT. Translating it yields CASRDRKNTEAFF.

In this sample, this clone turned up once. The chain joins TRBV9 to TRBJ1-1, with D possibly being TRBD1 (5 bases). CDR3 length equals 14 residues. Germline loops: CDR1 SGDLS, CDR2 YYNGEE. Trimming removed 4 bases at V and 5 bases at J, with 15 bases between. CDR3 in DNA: TGTGCCAGCAGCCCCAGCGGGGGTAGGACTGAAGCTTTCTTT. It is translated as CASSPSGGRTEAFF.

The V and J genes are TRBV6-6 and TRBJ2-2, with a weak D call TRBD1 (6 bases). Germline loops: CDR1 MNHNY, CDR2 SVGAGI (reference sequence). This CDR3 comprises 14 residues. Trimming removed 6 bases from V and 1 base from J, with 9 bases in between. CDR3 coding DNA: TGTGCCAGCAGGTTACAGGGGAACACCGGGGAGCTGTTTTTT. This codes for CASRLQGNTGELFF.

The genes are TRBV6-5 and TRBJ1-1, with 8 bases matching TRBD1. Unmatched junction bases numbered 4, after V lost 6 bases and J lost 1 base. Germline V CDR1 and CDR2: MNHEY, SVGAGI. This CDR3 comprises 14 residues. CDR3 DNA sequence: TGTGCCAGCAGGCCCGACAGGGGGAACACTGAAGCTTTCTTT. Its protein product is CASRPDRGNTEAFF.

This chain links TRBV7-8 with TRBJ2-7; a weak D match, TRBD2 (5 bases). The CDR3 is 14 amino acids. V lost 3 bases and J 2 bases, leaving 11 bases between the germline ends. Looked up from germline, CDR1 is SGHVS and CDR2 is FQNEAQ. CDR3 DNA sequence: TGTGCCAGCAGCTTTAGCGACGGCCCCTACGAGCAGTACTTC. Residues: CASSFSDGPYEQYF.

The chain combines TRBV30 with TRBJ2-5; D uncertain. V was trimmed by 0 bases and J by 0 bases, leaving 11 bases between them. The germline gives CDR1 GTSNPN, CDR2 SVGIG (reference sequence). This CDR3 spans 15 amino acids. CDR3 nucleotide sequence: TGTGCCTGGAGTGTGGGCCGAAGATACCAAGAGACCCAGTACTTC. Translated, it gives CAWSVGRRYQETQYF.

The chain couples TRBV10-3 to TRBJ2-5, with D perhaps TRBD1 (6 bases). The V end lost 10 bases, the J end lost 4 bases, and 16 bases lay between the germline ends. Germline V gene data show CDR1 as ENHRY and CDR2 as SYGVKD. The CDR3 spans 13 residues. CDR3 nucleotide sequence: TGTGCCAACGCCGCCGGGACAACAGAGACCCAGTACTTC. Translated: CANAAGTTETQYF.

CDR3 protein: CASSVGPETGKLFF. In DNA, the CDR3 is TGTGCCAGCAGCGTAGGCCCTGAAACGGGAAAACTGTTTTTT. The gene calls are TRBV9 and TRBJ1-4; D call uncertain. CDR3 size: 14 residues. The germline V gene has CDR1 SGDLS and CDR2 YYNGEE. V was cut by 0 bases and J by 10 bases, with 13 bases left in between.

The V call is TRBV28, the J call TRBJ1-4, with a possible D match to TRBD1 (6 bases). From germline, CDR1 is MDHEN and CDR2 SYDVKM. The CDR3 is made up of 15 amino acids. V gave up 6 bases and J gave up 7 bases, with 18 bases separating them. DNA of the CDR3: TGTGCCAGCAGCCAAGGGGGGGGGCGCCCTGAAAAACTGTTTTTT. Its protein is CASSQGGGRPEKLFF.

CDR3 DNA sequence: TGTGCCATCACCGGAGCAGACAATCAGCCCCAGCATTTT. Its translation: CAITGADNQPQHF. The J gene is TRBJ1-5, the V gene TRBV10-3; D unclear. Germline assignment: CDR1 ENHRY and CDR2 SYGVKD. V dropped 7 bases and J dropped 3 bases, with 10 bases sitting between them. The CDR3 runs 13 residues.

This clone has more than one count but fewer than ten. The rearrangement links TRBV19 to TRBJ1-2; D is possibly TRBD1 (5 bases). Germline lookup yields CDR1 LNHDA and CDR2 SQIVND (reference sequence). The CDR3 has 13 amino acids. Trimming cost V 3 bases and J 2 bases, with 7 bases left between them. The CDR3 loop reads CASSMAGNYGYTF. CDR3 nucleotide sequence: TGTGCCAGTAGTATGGCAGGGAACTATGGCTACACCTTC.

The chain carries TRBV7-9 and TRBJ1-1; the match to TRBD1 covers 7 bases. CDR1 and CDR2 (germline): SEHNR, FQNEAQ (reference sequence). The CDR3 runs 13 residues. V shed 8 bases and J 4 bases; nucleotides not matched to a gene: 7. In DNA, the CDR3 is TGTGCCAGCCAACCCACAGGGGTCACTGAAGCTTTCTTT. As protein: CASQPTGVTEAFF.

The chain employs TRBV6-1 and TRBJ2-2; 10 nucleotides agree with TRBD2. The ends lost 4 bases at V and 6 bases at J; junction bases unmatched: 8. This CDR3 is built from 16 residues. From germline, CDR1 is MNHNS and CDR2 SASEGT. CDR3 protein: CASSVSSGSLSGELFF. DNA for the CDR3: TGTGCCAGCAGTGTATCTAGCGGGAGCTTATCCGGGGAGCTGTTTTTT.

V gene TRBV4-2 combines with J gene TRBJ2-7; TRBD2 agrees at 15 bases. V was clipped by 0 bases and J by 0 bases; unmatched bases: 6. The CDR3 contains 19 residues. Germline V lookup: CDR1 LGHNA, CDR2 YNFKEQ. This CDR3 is CASSQDPGLAGGSSYEQYF. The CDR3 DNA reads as TGTGCCAGCAGCCAAGACCCGGGACTAGCGGGAGGAAGCTCCTACGAGCAGTACTTC.

CDR3 DNA sequence: TGTGCCAGCAGCTTAGGGACAACAACTAATGAAAAACTGTTTTTT. Protein product: CASSLGTTTNEKLFF. The chain carries TRBV7-2 and TRBJ1-4, with a tentative D call TRBD1 (5 bases). Trimming left V 1 base short and J 0 bases short, with 6 bases between. This CDR3 spans 15 amino acids. Germline values: CDR1 SGHTA, CDR2 FQGNSA.